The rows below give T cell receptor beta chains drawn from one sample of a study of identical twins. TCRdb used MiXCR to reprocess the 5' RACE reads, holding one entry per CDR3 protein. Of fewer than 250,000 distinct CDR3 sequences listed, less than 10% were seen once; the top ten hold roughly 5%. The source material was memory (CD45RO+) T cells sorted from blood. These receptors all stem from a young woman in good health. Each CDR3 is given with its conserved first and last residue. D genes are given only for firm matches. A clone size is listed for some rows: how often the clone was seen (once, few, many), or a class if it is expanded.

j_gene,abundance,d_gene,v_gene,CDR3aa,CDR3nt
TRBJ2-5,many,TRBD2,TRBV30,CAGSGGSGSIETQYF,TGTGCCGGGTCAGGTGGGAGCGGGAGTATAGAGACCCAGTACTTC
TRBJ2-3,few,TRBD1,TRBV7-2,CASSLANRGSDTQYF,TGTGCCAGCAGCTTAGCCAACAGGGGCTCAGATACGCAGTATTTT
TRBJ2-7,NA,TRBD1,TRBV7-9,CASSRRGRGPYEQYF,TGTGCCAGCAGCAGACGCGGCAGGGGGCCCTACGAGCAGTACTTC
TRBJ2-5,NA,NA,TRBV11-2,CASSRDFQETQYF,TGTGCCAGCAGTCGGGACTTTCAAGAGACCCAGTACTTC
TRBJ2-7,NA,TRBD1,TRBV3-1,CASSQWTGGTYEQYF,TGTGCCAGCAGCCAGTGGACAGGGGGGACCTACGAGCAGTACTTC
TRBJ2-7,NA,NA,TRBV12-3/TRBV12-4,CASSTISEQYF,TGTGCCAGCAGTACTATCTCGGAGCAGTACTTC
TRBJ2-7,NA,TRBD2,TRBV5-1,CASSAYPAGGYYEQYF,TGCGCCAGCAGCGCCTACCCAGCGGGGGGGTACTACGAGCAGTACTTC
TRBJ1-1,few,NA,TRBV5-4,CASSWDGKAFF,TGTGCCAGCAGCTGGGACGGGAAGGCTTTCTTT
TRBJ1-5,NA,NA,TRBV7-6,CASSLPAQGKNQPQHF,TGTGCCAGCAGCCTCCCCGCCCAGGGAAAGAATCAGCCCCAGCATTTT
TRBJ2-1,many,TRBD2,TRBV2,CASAPGLAFSEQFF,TGTGCCAGCGCGCCGGGACTAGCGTTCTCAGAGCAGTTCTTC
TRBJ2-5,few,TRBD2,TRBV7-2,CASSQGLAGGQETQYF,TGTGCCAGCAGCCAGGGACTAGCGGGAGGACAAGAGACCCAGTACTTC
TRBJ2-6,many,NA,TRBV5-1,CASSLAGTGANVLTF,TGCGCCAGCAGCTTGGCAGGAACCGGGGCCAACGTCCTGACTTTC
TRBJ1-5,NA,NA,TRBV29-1,CSAQGAMDQPQHF,TGCAGCGCACAGGGAGCTATGGATCAGCCCCAGCATTTT
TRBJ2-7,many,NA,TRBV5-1,CASSAVPYEQYF,TGCGCCAGCAGCGCGGTCCCCTACGAGCAGTACTTC
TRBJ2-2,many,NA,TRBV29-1,CSARRTGELFF,TGCAGCGCCCGAAGGACCGGGGAGCTGTTTTTT
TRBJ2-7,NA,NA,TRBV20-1,CSVGHEQYF,TGCAGTGTGGGGCACGAGCAGTACTTC
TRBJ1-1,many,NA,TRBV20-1,CSGTGVSIAEAFF,TGCAGCGGGACGGGCGTTTCAATCGCTGAAGCTTTCTTT
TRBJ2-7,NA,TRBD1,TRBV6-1,CASRNTLDRGYEQYF,TGTGCCAGCAGAAACACCCTGGACAGGGGTTACGAGCAGTACTTC
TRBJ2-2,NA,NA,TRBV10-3,CAISRTGNTGELFF,TGTGCCATCAGTAGGACGGGGAACACCGGGGAGCTGTTTTTT
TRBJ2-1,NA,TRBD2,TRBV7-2,CASSLGAGEDEQFF,TGTGCCAGCAGCTTAGGGGCGGGAGAAGATGAGCAGTTCTTC
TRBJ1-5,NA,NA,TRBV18,CASSPGNQPQHF,TGTGCCAGCTCCCCGGGCAATCAGCCCCAGCATTTT
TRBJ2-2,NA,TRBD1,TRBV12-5,CASGLVIGQATGELFF,TGTGCTAGTGGTTTGGTCATAGGACAGGCCACCGGGGAGCTGTTTTTT
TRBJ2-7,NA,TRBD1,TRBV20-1,CSWGQAQGEQYF,TGCAGCTGGGGACAGGCTCAGGGCGAGCAGTACTTC
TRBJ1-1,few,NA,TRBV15,CATSRSGRSTEAFF,TGTGCCACCAGCAGGTCAGGGCGGAGTACTGAAGCTTTCTTT
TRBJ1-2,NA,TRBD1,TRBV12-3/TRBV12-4,CTFRPTYGTGISQEGYTF,TGTACCTTCAGGCCTACCTACGGGACAGGTATTTCCCAGGAGGGCTACACCTTC
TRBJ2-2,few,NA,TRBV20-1,CSAQKTGELFF,TGCAGTGCTCAAAAGACCGGGGAGCTGTTTTTT
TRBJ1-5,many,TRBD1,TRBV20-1,CSASAYHRGQGSQHF,TGCAGTGCTTCCGCCTACCACAGGGGGCAAGGATCCCAGCATTTT
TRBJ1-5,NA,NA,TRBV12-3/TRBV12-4,CASSTGRPQHF,TGTGCCAGCAGTACGGGGAGGCCCCAGCATTTT
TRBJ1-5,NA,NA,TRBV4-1,CASSQAGTVGNQPQHF,TGCGCCAGCAGCCAAGCGGGTACAGTGGGGAATCAGCCCCAGCATTTT
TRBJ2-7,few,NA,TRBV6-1,CASTPIQENYEQYF,TGTGCCAGCACCCCTATTCAGGAGAACTACGAGCAGTACTTC
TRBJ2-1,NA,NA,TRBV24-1,CATSDLLNEQFF,TGTGCCACCAGTGATTTGTTAAATGAGCAGTTCTTC
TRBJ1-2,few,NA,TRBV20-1,CSARGGGAYGYTF,TGCAGTGCTAGAGGCGGGGGGGCCTATGGCTACACCTTC
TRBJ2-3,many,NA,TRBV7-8,CASSLMLDTQYF,TGTGCCAGCAGCTTAATGTTAGATACGCAGTATTTT
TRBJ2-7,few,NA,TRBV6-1,CASTVPGRIYEQYF,TGTGCCAGCACCGTACCGGGACGGATCTACGAGCAGTACTTC
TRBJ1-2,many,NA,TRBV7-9,CASSFMGDYGYTF,TGTGCCAGCAGCTTCATGGGGGACTATGGCTACACCTTC
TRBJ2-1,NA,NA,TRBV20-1,CSASSGLSYNEQFF,TGCAGTGCTAGCAGCGGTCTATCCTACAATGAGCAGTTCTTC
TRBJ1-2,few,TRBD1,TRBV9,CASSVGQMTANYGYTF,TGTGCCAGCAGCGTGGGACAGATGACAGCTAACTATGGCTACACCTTC
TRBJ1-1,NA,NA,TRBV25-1,CASSREGYTEAFF,TGTGCCAGCAGTCGGGAGGGTTACACTGAAGCTTTCTTT
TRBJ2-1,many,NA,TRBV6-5,CASSYSAGSYNEQFF,TGTGCCAGCAGTTACTCTGCGGGATCCTACAATGAGCAGTTCTTC
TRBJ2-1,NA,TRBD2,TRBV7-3,CASSPQGTSGGYNEQFF,TGTGCCAGCAGCCCCCAAGGGACTAGCGGGGGGTACAATGAGCAGTTCTTC
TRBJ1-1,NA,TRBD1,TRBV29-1,CSASDRDDTEAFF,TGCAGCGCCTCGGACAGGGATGACACTGAAGCTTTCTTT
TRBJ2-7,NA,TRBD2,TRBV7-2,CASSSRLAGYEQYF,TGTGCCAGCAGCTCCCGACTAGCGGGCTACGAGCAGTACTTC
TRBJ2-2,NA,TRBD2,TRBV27,CASSPSVAGAGELFF,TGTGCCAGCAGTCCCTCGGTAGCGGGAGCCGGGGAGCTGTTTTTT
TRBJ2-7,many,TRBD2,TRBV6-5,CASSFNGRSYEQYF,TGTGCCAGCAGTTTTAACGGGAGGTCCTACGAGCAGTACTTC
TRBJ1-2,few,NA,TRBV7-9,CASSATTLNYGYTF,TGTGCCAGCAGCGCGACCACACTTAACTATGGCTACACCTTC